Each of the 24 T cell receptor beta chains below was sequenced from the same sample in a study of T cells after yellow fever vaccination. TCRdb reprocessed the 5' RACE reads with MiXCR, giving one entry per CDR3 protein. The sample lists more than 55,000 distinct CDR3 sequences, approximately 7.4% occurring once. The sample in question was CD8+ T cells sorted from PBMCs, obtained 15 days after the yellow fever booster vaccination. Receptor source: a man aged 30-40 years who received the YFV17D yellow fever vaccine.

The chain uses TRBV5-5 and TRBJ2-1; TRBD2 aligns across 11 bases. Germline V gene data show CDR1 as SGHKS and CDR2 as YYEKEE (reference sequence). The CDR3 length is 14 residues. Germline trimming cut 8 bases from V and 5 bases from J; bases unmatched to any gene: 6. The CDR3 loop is CASLGTSGDNEQFF. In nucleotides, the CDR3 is TGTGCCAGTCTCGGGACTAGCGGAGACAATGAGCAGTTCTTC.

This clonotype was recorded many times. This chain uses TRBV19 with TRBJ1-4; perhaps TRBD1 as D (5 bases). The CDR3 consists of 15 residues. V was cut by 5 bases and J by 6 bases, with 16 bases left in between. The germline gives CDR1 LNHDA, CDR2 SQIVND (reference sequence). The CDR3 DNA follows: TGTGCCAGTAGTCATAGCGGGGACGCCGATGAAAAACTGTTTTTT. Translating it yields CASSHSGDADEKLFF.

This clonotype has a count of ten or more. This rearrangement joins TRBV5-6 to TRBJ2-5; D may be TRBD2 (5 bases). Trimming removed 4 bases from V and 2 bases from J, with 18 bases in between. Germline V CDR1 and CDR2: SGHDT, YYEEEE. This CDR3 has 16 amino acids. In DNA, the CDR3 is TGTGCCAGCAGCCCCTATGGAGGATCAGCTCAAGAGACCCAGTACTTC. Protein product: CASSPYGGSAQETQYF.

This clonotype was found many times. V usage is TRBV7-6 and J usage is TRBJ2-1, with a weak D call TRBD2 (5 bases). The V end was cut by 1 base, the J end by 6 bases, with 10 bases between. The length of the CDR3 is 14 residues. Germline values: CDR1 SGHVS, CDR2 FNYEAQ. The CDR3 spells CASSLDASRNEQFF. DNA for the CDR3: TGTGCCAGCAGCTTAGATGCTAGCCGCAATGAGCAGTTCTTC.

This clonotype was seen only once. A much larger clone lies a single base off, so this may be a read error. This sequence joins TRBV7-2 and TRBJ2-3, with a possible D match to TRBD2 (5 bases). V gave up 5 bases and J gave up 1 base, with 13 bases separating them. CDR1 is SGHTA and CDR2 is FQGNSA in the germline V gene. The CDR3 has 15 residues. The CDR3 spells CASSPLVGGTDTQYF. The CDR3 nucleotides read TGTGCCAGCAGCCCCCTAGTGGGAGGCACAGATACGCAGTATTTT. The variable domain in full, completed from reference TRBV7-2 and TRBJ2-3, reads GAGVSQSPSNKVTEKGKDVELRCDPISGHTALYWYRQSLGQGLEFLIYFQGNSAPDKSGLPSDRFSAERTGGSVSTLTIQRTQQEDSAVYLCASSPLVGGTDTQYFGPGTRLTVL.

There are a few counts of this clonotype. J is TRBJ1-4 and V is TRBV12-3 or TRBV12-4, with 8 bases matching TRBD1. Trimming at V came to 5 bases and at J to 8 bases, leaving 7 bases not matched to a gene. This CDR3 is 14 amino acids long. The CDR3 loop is CASSDLRGLEKLFF. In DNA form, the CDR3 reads TGTGCCAGCAGTGACCTCAGGGGGCTAGAAAAACTGTTTTTT.

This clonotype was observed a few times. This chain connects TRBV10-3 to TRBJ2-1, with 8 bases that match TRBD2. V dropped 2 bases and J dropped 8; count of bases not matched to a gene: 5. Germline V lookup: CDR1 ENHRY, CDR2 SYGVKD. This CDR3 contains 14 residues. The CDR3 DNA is TGTGCCATCAGTGAGGAGCGGGAGACTTATGAGCAGTTCTTC. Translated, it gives CAISEERETYEQFF.

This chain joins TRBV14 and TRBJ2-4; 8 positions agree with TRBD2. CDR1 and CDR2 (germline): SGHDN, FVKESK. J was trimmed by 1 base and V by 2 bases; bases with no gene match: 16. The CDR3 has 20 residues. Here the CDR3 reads CASSQPREASGLLAKNIQYF. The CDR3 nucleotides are TGTGCCAGCAGCCAACCCCGGGAGGCTAGCGGGCTCCTTGCCAAAAACATTCAGTACTTC. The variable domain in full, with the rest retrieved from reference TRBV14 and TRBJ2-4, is EAGVTQFPSHSVIEKGQTVTLRCDPISGHDNLYWYRRVMGKEIKFLLHFVKESKQDESGMPNNRFLAERTGGTYSTLKVQPAELEDSGVYFCASSQPREASGLLAKNIQYFGAGTRLSVL.

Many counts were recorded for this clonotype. The CDR3 sequence: CASSPGAYNTGELFF. The CDR3 region has the DNA TGTGCCAGCTCACCAGGGGCCTACAACACCGGGGAGCTGTTTTTT. The chain employs TRBV18 and TRBJ2-2; weak D call: TRBD1 (5 bases). The ends were cut back, 2 bases at V and 2 bases at J, with 9 bases in the middle. The germline gives CDR1 KGHSH, CDR2 LQKENI. CDR3 length: 15 amino acids.

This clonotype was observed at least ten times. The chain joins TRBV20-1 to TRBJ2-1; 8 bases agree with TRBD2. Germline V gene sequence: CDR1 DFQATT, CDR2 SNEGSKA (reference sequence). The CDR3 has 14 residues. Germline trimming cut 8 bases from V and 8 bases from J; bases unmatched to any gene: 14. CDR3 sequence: CSPGLGGSIHEQFF. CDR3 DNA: TGCAGTCCGGGACTAGGGGGGAGTATCCATGAGCAGTTCTTC.

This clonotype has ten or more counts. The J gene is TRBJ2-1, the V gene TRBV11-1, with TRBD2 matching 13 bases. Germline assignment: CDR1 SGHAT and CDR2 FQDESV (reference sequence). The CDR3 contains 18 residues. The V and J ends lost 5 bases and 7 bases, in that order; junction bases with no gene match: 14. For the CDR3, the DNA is TGTGCCAGCAGCACTAGCTTCGGACTAGCGGGAGTGGAAAATGAGCAGTTCTTC. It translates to CASSTSFGLAGVENEQFF.

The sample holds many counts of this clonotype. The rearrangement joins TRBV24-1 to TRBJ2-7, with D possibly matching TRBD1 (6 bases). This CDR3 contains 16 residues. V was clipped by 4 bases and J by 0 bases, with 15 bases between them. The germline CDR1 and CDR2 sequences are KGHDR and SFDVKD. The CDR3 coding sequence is TGTGCCACCAGTGACGGGACAATCAAGAGCTCCTACGAGCAGTACTTC. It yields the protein CATSDGTIKSSYEQYF.

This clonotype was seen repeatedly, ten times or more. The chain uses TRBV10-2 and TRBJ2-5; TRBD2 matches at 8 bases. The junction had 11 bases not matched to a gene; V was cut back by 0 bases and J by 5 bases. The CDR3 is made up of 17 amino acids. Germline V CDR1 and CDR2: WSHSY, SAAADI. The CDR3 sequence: CASSESPGLVGLETQYF. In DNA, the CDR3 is TGCGCCAGCAGTGAGTCCCCGGGACTAGTGGGGCTGGAGACCCAGTACTTC.

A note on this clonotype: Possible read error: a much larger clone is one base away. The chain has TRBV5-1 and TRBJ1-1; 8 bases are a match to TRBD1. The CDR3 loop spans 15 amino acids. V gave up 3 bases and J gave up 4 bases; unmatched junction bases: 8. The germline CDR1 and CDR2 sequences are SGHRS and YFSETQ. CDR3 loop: CASSSWTGRSTEAFF. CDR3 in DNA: TGCGCCAGCAGCTCTTGGACAGGGAGGAGCACTGAAGCTTTCTTT.

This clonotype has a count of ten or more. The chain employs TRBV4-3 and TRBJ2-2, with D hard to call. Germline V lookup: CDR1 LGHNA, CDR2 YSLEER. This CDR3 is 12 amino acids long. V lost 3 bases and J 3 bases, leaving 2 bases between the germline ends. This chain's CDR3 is CASSHYTGELFF. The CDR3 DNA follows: TGCGCCAGCAGCCACTACACCGGGGAGCTGTTTTTT.

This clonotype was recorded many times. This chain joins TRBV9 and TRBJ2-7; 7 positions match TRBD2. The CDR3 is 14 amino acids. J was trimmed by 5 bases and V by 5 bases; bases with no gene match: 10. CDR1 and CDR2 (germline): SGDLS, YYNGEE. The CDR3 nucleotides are TGTGCCAGCAGTCCCCACGGGGGGTCCAACGAGCAGTACTTC. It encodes CASSPHGGSNEQYF.

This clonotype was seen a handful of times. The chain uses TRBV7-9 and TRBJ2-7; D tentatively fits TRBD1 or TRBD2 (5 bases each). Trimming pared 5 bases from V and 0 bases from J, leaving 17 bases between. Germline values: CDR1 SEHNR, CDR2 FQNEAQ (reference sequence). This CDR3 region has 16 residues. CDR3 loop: CASSPSPTGGSYEQYF. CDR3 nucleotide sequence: TGTGCCAGCAGCCCAAGTCCTACTGGGGGCTCCTACGAGCAGTACTTC. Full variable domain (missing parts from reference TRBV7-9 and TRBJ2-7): DTGVSQNPRHKITKRGQNVTFRCDPISEHNRLYWYRQTLGQGPEFLTYFQNEAQLEKSRLLSDRFSAERPKGSFSTLEIQRTEQGDSAMYLCASSPSPTGGSYEQYFGPGTRLTVT.

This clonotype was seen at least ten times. In DNA form, the CDR3 reads TGTGCCAGCAGGGATAGGGGGCATCGGGAGACCCAGTACTTC. It is translated as CASRDRGHRETQYF. This sequence joins TRBV12-3 or TRBV12-4 and TRBJ2-5, with 7 bases matching TRBD1. The CDR3 is made up of 14 amino acids. V trimming: 6 bases; J trimming: 5 bases; junction bases outside the gene matches: 9.

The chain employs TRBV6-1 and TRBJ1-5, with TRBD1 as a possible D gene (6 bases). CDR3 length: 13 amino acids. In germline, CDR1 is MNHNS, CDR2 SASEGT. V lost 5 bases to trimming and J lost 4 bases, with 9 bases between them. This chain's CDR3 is CASSTRGNQPQHF. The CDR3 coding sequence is TGTGCCAGCAGTACCAGGGGTAATCAGCCCCAGCATTTT.

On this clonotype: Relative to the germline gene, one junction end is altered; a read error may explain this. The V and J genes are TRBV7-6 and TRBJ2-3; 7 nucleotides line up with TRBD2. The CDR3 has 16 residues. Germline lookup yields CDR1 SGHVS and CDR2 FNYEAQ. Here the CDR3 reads CASSLAAGVAADSQYF. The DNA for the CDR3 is TGTGCCAGCAGCTTAGCGGCGGGAGTAGCGGCAGATTCGCAGTATTTT.

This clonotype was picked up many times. The CDR3 DNA follows: TGCGCCAGCAGTGTTGAGGTGTCCTACAATGAGCAGTTCTTC. Its translation is CASSVEVSYNEQFF. The chain employs TRBV5-1 and TRBJ2-1; D is unclear. The CDR3 has 14 amino acids. Per the germline V gene, CDR1 is SGHRS and CDR2 is YFSETQ. The V end lost 5 bases, the J end lost 1 base, and 10 bases lay between the germline ends.

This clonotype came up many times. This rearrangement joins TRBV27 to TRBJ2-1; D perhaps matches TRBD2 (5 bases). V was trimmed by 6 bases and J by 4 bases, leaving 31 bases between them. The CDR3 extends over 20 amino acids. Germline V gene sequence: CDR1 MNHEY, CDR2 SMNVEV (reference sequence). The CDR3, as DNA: TGTGCCAGCAGCCCCGACTATACGAGGTTCCTGGTACCGGGTTACAATGAGCAGTTCTTC. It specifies CASSPDYTRFLVPGYNEQFF.

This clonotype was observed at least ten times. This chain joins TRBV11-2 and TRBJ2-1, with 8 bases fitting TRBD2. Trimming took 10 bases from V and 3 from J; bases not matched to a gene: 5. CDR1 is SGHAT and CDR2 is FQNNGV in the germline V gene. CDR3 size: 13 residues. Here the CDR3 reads CATAGGGYNEQFF. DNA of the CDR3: TGTGCCACCGCGGGAGGAGGCTACAATGAGCAGTTCTTC.

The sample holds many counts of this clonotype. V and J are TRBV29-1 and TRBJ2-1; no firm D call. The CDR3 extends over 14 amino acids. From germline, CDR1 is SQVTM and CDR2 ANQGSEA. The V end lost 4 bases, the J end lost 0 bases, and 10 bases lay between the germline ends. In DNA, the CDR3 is TGCAGCGTTGCGGTCCTTAGCTCCTACAATGAGCAGTTCTTC. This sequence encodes CSVAVLSSYNEQFF.